This T cell receptor (beta chain) was captured in a study of T cell responses to AZD1222 COVID-19 vaccine. Study results and caveats: Researchers report vaccine-associated CD4 TCRs spanning spike, with dominance at 160-218 and 743-854. Repertoires were obtained only post-peak T cell response.

Sequencing was performed with immunoSEQ multiplex PCR; in TCRdb, only in-frame clones are kept and a portion is missing. The repertoire holds 150,000 to 200,000 clones, with 88% as singletons. This CDR3 has 13 residues. V lost 0 bases to trimming and J lost 6 bases, with 8 bases between them. Germline loops: CDR1 SGHRS, CDR2 YFSETQ. Turning to this clone: Its antigen is not identified.

This receptor was taken from an adult in good health. The chain joins TRBV5-1 to TRBJ2-3; no reliable D call. Sample: peripheral blood, taken on day 0 of AZD1222 vaccination. CDR3 residues: CASSLGEPDTQYF. The CDR3 DNA sequence: TGCGCCAGCAGCTTGGGTGAGCCCGATACGCAGTATTTT. Drawing the rest from reference TRBV5-1 and TRBJ2-3, the complete variable domain is KAGVTQTPRYLIKTRGQQVTLSCSPISGHRSVSWYQQTPGQGLQFLFEYFSETQRNKGNFPGRFSGRQFSNSRSEMNVSTLELGDSALYLCASSLGEPDTQYFGPGTRLTVL.